This entry features one TCR beta chain sequence. CDR3 length equals 16 residues. Looked up from germline, CDR1 is KGHDR and CDR2 is SFDVKD. The J segment lost 5 bases and the V segment lost 5 bases, leaving 6 bases of the junction unmatched. Sequencing used immunoSEQ multiplex PCR; TCRdb keeps in-frame clones, though not all of them. The sample has 9,500 to 15,000 clones, approximately 82% seen once; the top ten hold 21%. This record belongs to a study of blood T cell repertoires in COVID-19. Specimen: peripheral blood. The J gene is TRBJ2-1, the V gene TRBV24-1, with TRBD2 matching 12 bases. The TCR was taken from a human donor in a cohort sampled during active COVID-19. The CDR3 loop reads CATSGQLAGGNNEQFF. For the CDR3, the DNA is TGTGCCACCAGTGGCCAGCTAGCGGGGGGGAACAATGAGCAGTTCTTC.